This T cell receptor beta chain was profiled in a study of cytomegalovirus exposure and HLA in healthy donors. With regard to this clone: Its specificity is unknown.

Study-wide findings and caveats: Because they were indistinguishable, some V segments, including TRBV6-2 and TRBV6-3, were excluded.

V lost 5 bases to trimming and J lost 6 bases; unmatched junction nucleotides: 4. There are 12 residues in the CDR3. The germline gives CDR1 LNHDA, CDR2 SQIVND (reference sequence). Vbeta (60) and Jbeta (13) primers were used in the PCR. Repertoires were generated with immunoSEQ multiplex PCR, while TCRdb's copy carries only in-frame clones and drops some. The sample has over 150,000 clones; 82% are singletons. Sequences were obtained from PBMCs. The chain recombines TRBV19 with TRBJ2-7; 7 bases align to TRBD2. The receptor's source is a boy aged 2 to 10 in good health and CMV-seronegative. This CDR3 reads CASSPRGSEQYF. The CDR3 DNA reads as TGTGCCAGTAGTCCGCGGGGGTCCGAGCAGTACTTC. Looking up the rest from reference TRBV19 and TRBJ2-7 gives the full variable domain: DGGITQSPKYLFRKEGQNVTLSCEQNLNHDAMYWYRQDPGQGLRLIYYSQIVNDFQKGDIAEGYSVSREKKESFPLTVTSAQKNPTAFYLCASSPRGSEQYFGPGTRLTVT.